What follows are 9 T cell receptor beta chains derived from one specimen sequenced in a study of CD8 T cells in Susac syndrome. RNA was extracted with the RNeasy kit, and a quantity of roughly 0.5 to 1 ug was reverse transcribed using random hexamers. Via MiXCR, TCRdb re-called the immunoSEQ multiplex PCR reads, giving one row per CDR3 protein. The sample lists some 160,000 distinct CDR3 sequences, roughly 96% occurring once. Sequencing was done on a sample of CD8+ T cells from PBMCs. All receptors come from a human donor with multiple sclerosis.

The V and J genes are TRBV23-1 and TRBJ1-5; D call uncertain. TRBV23-1 carries the ORF label, with uncertain function. Trimming took 8 bases from V and 6 from J, leaving 17 bases between them. This CDR3 region has 14 residues. The CDR3 DNA follows: TGCGCCAGCGGCCCGGGCAGGTTGGCTCAGCCCCAGCATTTT. Protein product: CASGPGRLAQPQHF.

A single count supports this clonotype. CDR3 sequence: CASTGLTYEQYF. In nucleotides, the CDR3 is TGTGCCAGCACCGGACTAACCTACGAGCAGTACTTC. This chain uses TRBV2 with TRBJ2-7; possible D gene TRBD2, 6 bases. Trimming took off 7 bases at V and 2 bases at J, with 9 bases between the two ends. From germline, CDR1 is SNHLY and CDR2 FYNNEI. The CDR3 sequence is 12 residues long. Supplemented by reference TRBV2 and TRBJ2-7, the full variable domain reads EPEVTQTPSHQVTQMGQEVILRCVPISNHLYFYWYRQILGQKVEFLVSFYNNEISEKSEIFDDQFSVERPDGSNFTLKIRSTKLEDSAMYFCASTGLTYEQYFGPGTRLTVT.

CDR3 nucleotide sequence: TGCAGTGCTAGACCGGCCACCAACTACGAGCAGTACTTC. Its protein product is CSARPATNYEQYF. The chain couples TRBV20-1 to TRBJ2-7; D gene uncertain. Trimming shortened V by 2 bases and J by 3 bases, and 11 bases separated the two germline ends. This CDR3 region has 13 residues. The V gene's germline CDR1 is DFQATT and CDR2 SNEGSKA (reference sequence).

This clonotype came up once. The chain recombines TRBV27 with TRBJ2-5, with a possible D match to TRBD1 (6 bases). The CDR3 is 14 residues long. V lost 2 bases and J lost 4, with 11 bases in between. CDR1 and CDR2 from the germline V gene are MNHEY and SMNVEV (reference sequence). The CDR3 spells CASSLDRTGETQYF. The CDR3 DNA reads as TGTGCCAGCAGTTTAGACAGGACGGGAGAGACCCAGTACTTC.

The V gene is TRBV29-1, the J gene TRBJ2-7; a possible D gene is TRBD1 (6 bases). Per the germline V gene, CDR1 is SQVTM and CDR2 is ANQGSEA. The CDR3 has 15 amino acids. The V end lost 6 bases, the J end lost 0 bases, and 18 bases lay between the germline ends. CDR3 protein: CSVGVGQTSSYEQYF. For the CDR3, the DNA is TGCAGCGTGGGGGTCGGACAGACGAGCTCCTACGAGCAGTACTTC.

The rearrangement joins TRBV12-3 or TRBV12-4 to TRBJ2-3, with D possibly TRBD1 on 7 matching bases. V was trimmed by 6 bases and J by 2 bases, leaving 18 bases between them. CDR3 length: 16 amino acids. CDR3 DNA: TGTGCCAGCAGCCAGGGGGGCAGGGGACTCACAGATACGCAGTATTTT. Amino acids: CASSQGGRGLTDTQYF.

The gene calls are TRBV5-1 and TRBJ1-2; 7 nucleotides line up with TRBD1. Germline V gives CDR1 SGHRS, CDR2 YFSETQ. J lost 7 bases, V lost 7 bases, and 10 bases had no gene match. The CDR3 spans 13 residues. The CDR3 DNA sequence: TGCGCCAGCCGCCGGGACAGAGATCCTGGCTACACCTTC. Translation gives CASRRDRDPGYTF.

V usage is TRBV7-9 and J usage is TRBJ2-5; the D is unclear. This CDR3 is built from 14 residues. The germline V gene encodes CDR1 SEHNR and CDR2 FQNEAQ (reference sequence). V dropped 4 bases and J dropped 0 bases, with 9 bases sitting between them. The CDR3 nucleotides are TGTGCCAGCAGCTGGCCTATTCACCAAGAGACCCAGTACTTC. Its translation: CASSWPIHQETQYF.

The CDR3 sequence is CSVEDPGTSYEQYF. The CDR3 nucleotides are TGCAGCGTTGAAGATCCAGGGACCTCCTACGAGCAGTACTTC. The rearrangement links TRBV29-1 to TRBJ2-7; D tentatively fits TRBD1 or TRBD2 (5 bases each). V gave up 0 bases and J gave up 0 bases, with 9 bases separating them. This CDR3 spans 14 amino acids. From germline, CDR1 is SQVTM and CDR2 ANQGSEA.